This T cell receptor beta chain was identified in a study of blood T cell repertoires in COVID-19. CDR3 size: 13 residues. Trimming cost V 0 bases and J 10 bases, with 12 bases left between them. Germline CDR1 GTSNPN, CDR2 SVGIG (reference sequence). Participants reported their clinical history, and cohort assignment relied on those reports. Cohort 3 donors were reported recovered after two negative PCRs, clearance, or symptom resolution. Per the original data handling: Cell counts per sample came from amplifying reference gene primers. Clones were sequenced by immunoSEQ multiplex PCR, and TCRdb holds only the in-frame ones, with some missing. V and J calls and clone size are as listed in that table; D and trimming were resolved from the DNA. The table lists roughly 180,000 clones, 80% to 85% of them singletons.

The rearrangement uses TRBV30 and TRBJ1-4; D possibly corresponds to TRBD1 (6 bases). The sample comprised PBMCs or T cells enriched from blood (not recorded which). The clonotype comes from a woman in her fifties or sixties who had recovered from COVID-19. CDR3 region: CAWSVPLTGKLFF. In DNA, the CDR3 is TGTGCCTGGAGTGTACCGCTGACAGGAAAACTGTTTTTT.